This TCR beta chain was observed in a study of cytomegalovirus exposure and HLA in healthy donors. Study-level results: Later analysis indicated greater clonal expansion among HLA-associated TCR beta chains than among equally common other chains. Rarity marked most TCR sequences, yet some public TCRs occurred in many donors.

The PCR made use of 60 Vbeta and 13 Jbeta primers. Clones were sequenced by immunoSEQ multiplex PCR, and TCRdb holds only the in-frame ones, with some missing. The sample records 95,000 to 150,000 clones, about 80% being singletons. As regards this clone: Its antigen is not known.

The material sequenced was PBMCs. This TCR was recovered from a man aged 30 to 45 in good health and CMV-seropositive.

The CDR3 region has the DNA TGTGCCAGCAGTTTCCTAGGGACTAGCGGGGGAATCAACGAGCAGTACTTC. The encoded protein is CASSFLGTSGGINEQYF. The chain joins TRBV27 to TRBJ2-7; 14 positions agree with TRBD2. V lost 3 bases and J lost 5; bases outside the gene matches: 9. The germline gives CDR1 MNHEY, CDR2 SMNVEV (reference sequence). The CDR3 is 17 residues long.